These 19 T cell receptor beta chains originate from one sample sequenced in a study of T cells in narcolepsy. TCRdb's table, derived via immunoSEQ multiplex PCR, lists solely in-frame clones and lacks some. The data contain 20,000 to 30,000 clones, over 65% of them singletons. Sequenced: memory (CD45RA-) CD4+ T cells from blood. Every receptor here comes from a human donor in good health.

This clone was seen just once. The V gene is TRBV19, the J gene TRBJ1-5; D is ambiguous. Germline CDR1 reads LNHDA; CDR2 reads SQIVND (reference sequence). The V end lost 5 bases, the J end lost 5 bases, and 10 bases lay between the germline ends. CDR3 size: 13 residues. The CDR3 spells CASSEGFHQPQHF. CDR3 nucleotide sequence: TGTGCCAGTAGTGAAGGGTTTCATCAGCCCCAGCATTTT. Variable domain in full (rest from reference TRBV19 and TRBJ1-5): DGGITQSPKYLFRKEGQNVTLSCEQNLNHDAMYWYRQDPGQGLRLIYYSQIVNDFQKGDIAEGYSVSREKKESFPLTVTSAQKNPTAFYLCASSEGFHQPQHFGDGTRLSIL.

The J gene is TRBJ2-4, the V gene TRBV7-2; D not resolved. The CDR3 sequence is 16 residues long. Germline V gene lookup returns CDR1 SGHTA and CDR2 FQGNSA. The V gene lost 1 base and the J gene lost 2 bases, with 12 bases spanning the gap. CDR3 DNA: TGTGCCAGCAGCTTAGTGGGCGGTCTTTCCAAAAACATTCAGTACTTC. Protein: CASSLVGGLSKNIQYF.

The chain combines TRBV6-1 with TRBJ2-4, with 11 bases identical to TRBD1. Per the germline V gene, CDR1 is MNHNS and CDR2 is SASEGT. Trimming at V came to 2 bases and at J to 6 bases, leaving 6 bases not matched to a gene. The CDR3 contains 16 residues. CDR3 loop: CASSEWGTGGGNIQYF. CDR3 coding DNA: TGTGCCAGCAGTGAATGGGGGACAGGGGGTGGAAACATTCAGTACTTC.

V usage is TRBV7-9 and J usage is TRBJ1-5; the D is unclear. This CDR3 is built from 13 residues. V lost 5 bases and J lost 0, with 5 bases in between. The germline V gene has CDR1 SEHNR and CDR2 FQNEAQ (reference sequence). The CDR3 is CASSTYSNQPQHF. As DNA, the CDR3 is TGTGCCAGCAGCACATATAGCAATCAGCCCCAGCATTTT.

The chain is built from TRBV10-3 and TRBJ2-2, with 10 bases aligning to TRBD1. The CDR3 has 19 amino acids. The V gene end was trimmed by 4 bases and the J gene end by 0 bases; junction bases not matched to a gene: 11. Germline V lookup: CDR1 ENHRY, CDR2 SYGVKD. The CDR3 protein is CAISGDRGGTGSNTGELFF. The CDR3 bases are TGTGCCATCAGTGGGGACAGGGGAGGGACCGGCTCGAACACCGGGGAGCTGTTTTTT.

CDR3 sequence reads: CASSKIGVNTEAFF. For the CDR3, the DNA is TGTGCCAGCAGCAAGATTGGTGTGAACACTGAAGCTTTCTTT. This chain uses TRBV7-2 with TRBJ1-1; D is unclear. CDR1 is SGHTA, CDR2 FQGNSA, per germline. CDR3 length: 14 amino acids. V was shortened by 5 bases and J by 0 bases, with 10 bases between the two germline ends.

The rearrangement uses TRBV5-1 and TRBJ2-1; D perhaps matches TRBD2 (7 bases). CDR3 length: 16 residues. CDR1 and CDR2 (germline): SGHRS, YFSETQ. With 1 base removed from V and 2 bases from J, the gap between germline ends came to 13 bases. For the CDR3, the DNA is TGCGCCAGCAGCTTGAATGAGGGGGGGCCCTACAATGAGCAGTTCTTC. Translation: CASSLNEGGPYNEQFF.

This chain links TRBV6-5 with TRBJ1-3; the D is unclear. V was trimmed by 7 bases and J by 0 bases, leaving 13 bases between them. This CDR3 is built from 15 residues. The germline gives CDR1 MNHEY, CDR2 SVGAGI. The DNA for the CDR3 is TGTGCCAGCATTTCCGAGGTCGGCTCTGGAAACACCATATATTTT. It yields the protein CASISEVGSGNTIYF.

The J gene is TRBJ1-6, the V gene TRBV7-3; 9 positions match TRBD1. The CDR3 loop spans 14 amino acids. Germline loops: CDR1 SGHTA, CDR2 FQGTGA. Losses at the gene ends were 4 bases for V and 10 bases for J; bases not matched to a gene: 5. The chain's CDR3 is CASSYRGRGSPLHF. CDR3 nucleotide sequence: TGTGCCAGCAGCTACAGGGGGCGCGGGTCACCCCTCCACTTT.

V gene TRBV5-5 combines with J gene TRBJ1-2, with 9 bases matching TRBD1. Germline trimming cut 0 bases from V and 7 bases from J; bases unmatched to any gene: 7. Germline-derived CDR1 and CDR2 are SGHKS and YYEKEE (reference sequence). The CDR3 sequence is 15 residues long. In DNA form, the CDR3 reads TGTGCCAGCAGCTTGGGCCAACAGGGGGCTGGTGGCTACACCTTC. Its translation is CASSLGQQGAGGYTF. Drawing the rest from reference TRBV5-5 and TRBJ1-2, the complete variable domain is DAGVTQSPTHLIKTRGQQVTLRCSPISGHKSVSWYQQVLGQGPQFIFQYYEKEERGRGNFPDRFSARQFPNYSSELNVNALLLGDSALYLCASSLGQQGAGGYTFGSGTRLTVV.

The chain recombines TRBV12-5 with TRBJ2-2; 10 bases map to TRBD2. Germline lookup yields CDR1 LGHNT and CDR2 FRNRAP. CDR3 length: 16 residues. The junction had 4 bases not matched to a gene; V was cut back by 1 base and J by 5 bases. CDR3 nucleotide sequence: TGTGCTAGTGGTTTGGCTAGCGGGAGTTATACCGGGGAGCTGTTTTTT. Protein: CASGLASGSYTGELFF.

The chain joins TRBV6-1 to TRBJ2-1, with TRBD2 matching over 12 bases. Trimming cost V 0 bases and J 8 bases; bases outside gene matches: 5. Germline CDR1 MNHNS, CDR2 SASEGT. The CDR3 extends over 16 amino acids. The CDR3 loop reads CASSEALAGGRDEQFF. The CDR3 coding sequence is TGTGCCAGCAGTGAAGCCCTAGCGGGGGGGCGCGATGAGCAGTTCTTC.

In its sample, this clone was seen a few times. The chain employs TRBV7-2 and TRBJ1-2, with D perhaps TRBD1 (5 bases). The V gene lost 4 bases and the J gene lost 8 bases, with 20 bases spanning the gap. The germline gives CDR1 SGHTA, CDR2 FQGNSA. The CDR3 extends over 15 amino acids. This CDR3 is CASSYSGTAVWGYTF. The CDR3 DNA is TGTGCCAGCAGCTATTCCGGGACGGCGGTCTGGGGCTACACCTTC.

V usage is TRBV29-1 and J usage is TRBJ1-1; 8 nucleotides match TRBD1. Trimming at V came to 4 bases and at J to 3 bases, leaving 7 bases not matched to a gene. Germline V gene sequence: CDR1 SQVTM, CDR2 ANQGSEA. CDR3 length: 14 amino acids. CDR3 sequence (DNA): TGCAGCGTTGCGCAGGGGGCTGATTACACTGAAGCTTTCTTT. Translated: CSVAQGADYTEAFF. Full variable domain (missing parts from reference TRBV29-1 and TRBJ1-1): SAVISQKPSRDICQRGTSLTIQCQVDSQVTMMFWYRQQPGQSLTLIATANQGSEATYESGFVIDKFPISRPNLTFSTLTVSNMSPEDSSIYLCSVAQGADYTEAFFGQGTRLTVV.

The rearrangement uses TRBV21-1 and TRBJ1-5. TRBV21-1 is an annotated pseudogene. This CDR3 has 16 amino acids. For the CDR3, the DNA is TGTGCCAGCAGCTCCAGGGACCCCGTGGGCAATCAGCCCCAGCATTTT. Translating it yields CASSSRDPVGNQPQHF.

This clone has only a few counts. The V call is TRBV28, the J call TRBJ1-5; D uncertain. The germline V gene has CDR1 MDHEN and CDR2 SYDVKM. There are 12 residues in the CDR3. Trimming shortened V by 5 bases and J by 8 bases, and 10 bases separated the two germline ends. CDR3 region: CASSPLTEPQHF. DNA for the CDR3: TGTGCCAGCAGTCCGCTAACGGAGCCCCAGCATTTT.

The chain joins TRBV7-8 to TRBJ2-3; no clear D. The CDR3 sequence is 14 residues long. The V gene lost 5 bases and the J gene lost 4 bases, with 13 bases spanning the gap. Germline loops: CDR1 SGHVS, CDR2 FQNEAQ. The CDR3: CASSGFPTPDTQYF. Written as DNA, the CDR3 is TGTGCCAGCAGCGGGTTTCCGACCCCAGATACGCAGTATTTT.

DNA of the CDR3: TGTGCCAGCAGCTCTCCGGGGTCCGGGGAGCTGTTTTTT. It specifies CASSSPGSGELFF. The chain uses TRBV7-3 and TRBJ2-2; perhaps TRBD2 as D (5 bases). V lost 4 bases, J lost 6 bases, and 9 bases lay in between. CDR3 length equals 13 residues. Germline V gene data show CDR1 as SGHTA and CDR2 as FQGTGA.

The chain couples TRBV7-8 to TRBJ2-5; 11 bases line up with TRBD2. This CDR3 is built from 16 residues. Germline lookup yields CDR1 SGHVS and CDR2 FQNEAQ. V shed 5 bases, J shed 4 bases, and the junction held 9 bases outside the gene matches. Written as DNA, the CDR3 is TGTGCCAGCAGCCCCCTCCTAGCGGGGGGAGGAGAGACCCAGTACTTC. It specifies CASSPLLAGGGETQYF.